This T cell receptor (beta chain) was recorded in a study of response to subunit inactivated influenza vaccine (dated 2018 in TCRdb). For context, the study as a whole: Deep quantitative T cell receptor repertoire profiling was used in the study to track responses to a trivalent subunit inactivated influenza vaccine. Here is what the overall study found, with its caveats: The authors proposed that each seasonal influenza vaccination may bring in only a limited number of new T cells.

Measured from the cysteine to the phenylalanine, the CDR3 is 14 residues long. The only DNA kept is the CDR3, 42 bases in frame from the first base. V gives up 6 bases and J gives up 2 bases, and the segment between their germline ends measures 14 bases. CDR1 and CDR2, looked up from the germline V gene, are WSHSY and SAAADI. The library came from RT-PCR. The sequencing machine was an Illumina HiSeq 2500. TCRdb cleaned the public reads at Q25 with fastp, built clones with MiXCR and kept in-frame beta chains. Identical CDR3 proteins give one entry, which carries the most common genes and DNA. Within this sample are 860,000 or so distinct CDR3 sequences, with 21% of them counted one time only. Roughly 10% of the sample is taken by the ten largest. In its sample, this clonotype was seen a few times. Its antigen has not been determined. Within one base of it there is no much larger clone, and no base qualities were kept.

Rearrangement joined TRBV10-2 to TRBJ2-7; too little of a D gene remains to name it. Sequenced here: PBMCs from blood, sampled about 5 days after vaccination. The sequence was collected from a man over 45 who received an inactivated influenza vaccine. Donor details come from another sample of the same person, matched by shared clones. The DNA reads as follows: TGCGCCAGCAGCCGCCAAGGGTCGACCTACGAGCAGTACTTC. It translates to CASSRQGSTYEQYF.